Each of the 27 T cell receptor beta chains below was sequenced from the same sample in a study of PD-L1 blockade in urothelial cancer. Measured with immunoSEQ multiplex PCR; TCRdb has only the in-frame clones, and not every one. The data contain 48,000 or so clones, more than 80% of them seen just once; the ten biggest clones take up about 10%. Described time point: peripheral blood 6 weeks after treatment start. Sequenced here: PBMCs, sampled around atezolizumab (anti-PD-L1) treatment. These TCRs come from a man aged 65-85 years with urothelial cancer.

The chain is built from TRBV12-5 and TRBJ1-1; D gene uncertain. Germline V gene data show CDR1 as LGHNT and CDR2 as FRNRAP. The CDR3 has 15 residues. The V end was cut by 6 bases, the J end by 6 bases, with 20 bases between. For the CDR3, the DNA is TGTGCTAGTGGCCTAACGGGAGGAAGGGTAGCTGAAGCTTTCTTT. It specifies CASGLTGGRVAEAFF.

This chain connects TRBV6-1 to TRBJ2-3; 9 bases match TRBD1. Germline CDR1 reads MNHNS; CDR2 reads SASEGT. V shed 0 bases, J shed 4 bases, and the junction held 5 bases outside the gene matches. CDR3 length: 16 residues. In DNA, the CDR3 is TGTGCCAGCAGTGAAGCGCCGGGACAGGGTGCAGATACGCAGTATTTT. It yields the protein CASSEAPGQGADTQYF.

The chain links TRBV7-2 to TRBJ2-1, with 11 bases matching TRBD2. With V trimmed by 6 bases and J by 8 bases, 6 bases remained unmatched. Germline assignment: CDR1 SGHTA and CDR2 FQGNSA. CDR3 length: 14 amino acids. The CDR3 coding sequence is TGTGCCAGCAGGTCCGGGACTAGCGGCCATGAGCAGTTCTTC. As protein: CASRSGTSGHEQFF.

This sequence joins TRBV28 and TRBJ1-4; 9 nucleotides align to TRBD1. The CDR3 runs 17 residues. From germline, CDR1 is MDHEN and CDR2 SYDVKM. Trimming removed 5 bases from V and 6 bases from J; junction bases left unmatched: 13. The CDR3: CASSRAGTGLLYEKLFF. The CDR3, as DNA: TGTGCCAGCAGTAGAGCCGGGACAGGGCTCCTTTATGAAAAACTGTTTTTT.

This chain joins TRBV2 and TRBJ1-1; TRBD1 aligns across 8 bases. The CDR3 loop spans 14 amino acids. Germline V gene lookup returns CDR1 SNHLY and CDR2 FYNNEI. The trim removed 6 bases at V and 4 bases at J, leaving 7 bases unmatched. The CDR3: CASRQQGGVTEAFF. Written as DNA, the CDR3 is TGTGCCAGCAGACAACAGGGGGGGGTCACTGAAGCTTTCTTT.

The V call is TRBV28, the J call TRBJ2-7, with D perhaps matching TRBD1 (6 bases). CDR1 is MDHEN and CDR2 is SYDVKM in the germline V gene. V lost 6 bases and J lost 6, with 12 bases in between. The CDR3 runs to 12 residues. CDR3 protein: CASRPQGSEQYF. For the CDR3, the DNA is TGTGCCAGCAGACCACAGGGATCCGAGCAGTACTTC.

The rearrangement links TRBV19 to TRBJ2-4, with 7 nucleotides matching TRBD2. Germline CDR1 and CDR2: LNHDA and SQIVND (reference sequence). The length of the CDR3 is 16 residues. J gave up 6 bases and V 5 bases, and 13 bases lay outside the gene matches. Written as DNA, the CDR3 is TGTGCCAGTAGTGCTATAACCGGGACTACCTCAAACATTCAGTACTTC. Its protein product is CASSAITGTTSNIQYF. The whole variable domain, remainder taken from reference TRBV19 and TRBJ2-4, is DGGITQSPKYLFRKEGQNVTLSCEQNLNHDAMYWYRQDPGQGLRLIYYSQIVNDFQKGDIAEGYSVSREKKESFPLTVTSAQKNPTAFYLCASSAITGTTSNIQYFGAGTRLSVL.

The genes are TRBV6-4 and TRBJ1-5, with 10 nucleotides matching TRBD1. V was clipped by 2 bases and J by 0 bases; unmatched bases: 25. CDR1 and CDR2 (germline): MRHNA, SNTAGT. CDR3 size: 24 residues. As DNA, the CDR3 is TGTGCCAGCAGTGACCCCCGCGGCAGGAGGCCGGGACAGGGGCTAATATATAGCAATCAGCCCCAGCATTTT. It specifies CASSDPRGRRPGQGLIYSNQPQHF.

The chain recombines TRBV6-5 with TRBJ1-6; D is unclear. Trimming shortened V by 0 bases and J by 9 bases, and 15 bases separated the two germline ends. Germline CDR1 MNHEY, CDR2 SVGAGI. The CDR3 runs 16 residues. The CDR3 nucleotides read TGTGCCAGCAGTTACTCGGTGGGCTCTGTAGGTTCACCCCTCCACTTT. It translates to CASSYSVGSVGSPLHF.

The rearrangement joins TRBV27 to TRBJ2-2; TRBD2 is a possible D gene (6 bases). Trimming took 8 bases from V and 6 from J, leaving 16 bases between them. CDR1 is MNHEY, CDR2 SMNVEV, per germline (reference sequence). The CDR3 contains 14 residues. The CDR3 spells CASQAGYVAGELFF. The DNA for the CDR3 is TGTGCCAGCCAGGCGGGGTATGTGGCCGGGGAGCTGTTTTTT.

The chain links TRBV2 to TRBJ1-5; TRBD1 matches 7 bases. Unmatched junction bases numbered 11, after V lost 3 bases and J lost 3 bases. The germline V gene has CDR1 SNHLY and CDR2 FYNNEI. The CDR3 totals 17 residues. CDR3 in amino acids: CASSDRSTGMNNQPQHF. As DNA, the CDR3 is TGTGCCAGCAGTGACAGATCGACAGGGATGAACAATCAGCCCCAGCATTTT.

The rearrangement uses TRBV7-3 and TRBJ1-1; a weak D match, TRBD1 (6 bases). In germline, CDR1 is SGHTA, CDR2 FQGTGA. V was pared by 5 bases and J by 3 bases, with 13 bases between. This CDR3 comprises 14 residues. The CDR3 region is CASSPGGSDTEAFF. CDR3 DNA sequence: TGTGCCAGCAGCCCTGGGGGCAGTGACACTGAAGCTTTCTTT.

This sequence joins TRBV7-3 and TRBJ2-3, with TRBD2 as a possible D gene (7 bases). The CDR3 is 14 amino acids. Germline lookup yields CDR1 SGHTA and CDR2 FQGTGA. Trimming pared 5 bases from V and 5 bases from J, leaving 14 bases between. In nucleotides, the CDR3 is TGTGCCAGCAGCCCCGGGGGAGGGGGAGATACGCAGTATTTT. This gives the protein CASSPGGGGDTQYF.

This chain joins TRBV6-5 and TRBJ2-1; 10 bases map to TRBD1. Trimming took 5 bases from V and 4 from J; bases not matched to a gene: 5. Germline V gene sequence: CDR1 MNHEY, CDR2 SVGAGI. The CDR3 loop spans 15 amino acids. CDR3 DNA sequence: TGTGCCAGCAGTAGGGACAGGGGACCTTACAATGAGCAGTTCTTC. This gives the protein CASSRDRGPYNEQFF.

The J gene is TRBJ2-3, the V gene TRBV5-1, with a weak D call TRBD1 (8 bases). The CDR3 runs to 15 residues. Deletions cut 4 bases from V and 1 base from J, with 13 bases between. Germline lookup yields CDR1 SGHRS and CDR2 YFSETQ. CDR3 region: CASSLQGGGTDTQYF. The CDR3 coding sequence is TGCGCCAGCAGCCTACAGGGGGGGGGCACAGATACGCAGTATTTT.

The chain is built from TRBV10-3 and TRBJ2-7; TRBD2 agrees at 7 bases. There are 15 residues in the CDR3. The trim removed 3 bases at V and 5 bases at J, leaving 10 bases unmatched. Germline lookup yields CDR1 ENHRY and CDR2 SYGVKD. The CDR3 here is CAISDLAGEINEQYF. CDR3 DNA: TGTGCCATCAGTGATCTTGCGGGAGAAATCAACGAGCAGTACTTC.

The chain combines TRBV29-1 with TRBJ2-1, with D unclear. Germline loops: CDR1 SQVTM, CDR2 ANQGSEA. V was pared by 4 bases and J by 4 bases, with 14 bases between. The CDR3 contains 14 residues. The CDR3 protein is CSVVAGDAYNEQFF. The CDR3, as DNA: TGCAGCGTTGTTGCTGGAGACGCTTACAATGAGCAGTTCTTC.

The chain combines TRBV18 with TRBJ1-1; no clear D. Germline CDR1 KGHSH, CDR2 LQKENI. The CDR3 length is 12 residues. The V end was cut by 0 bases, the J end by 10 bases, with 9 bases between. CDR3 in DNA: TGTGCCAGCTCACCACCGGGAGTAACAGCTTTCTTT. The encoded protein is CASSPPGVTAFF.

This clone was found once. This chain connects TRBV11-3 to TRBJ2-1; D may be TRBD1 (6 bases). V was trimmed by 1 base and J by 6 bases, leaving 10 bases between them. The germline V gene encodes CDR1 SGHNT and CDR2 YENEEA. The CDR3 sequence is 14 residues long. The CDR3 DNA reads TGTGCCAGCAGCTTAGGCTGGGACATCAATGAGCAGTTCTTC. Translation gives CASSLGWDINEQFF.

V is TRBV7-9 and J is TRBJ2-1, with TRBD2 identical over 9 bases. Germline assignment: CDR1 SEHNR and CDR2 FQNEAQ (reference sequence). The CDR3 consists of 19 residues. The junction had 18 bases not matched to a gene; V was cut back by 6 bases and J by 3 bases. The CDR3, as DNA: TGTGCCAGCAGACCGAGGTCCCAAAATAGCGGGAGTTTCTACAATGAGCAGTTCTTC. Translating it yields CASRPRSQNSGSFYNEQFF.

The CDR3 DNA reads TGTGCCAGTAGCTCGGGACTAGCGGGAGTTAAAGAGCAGTACTTC. Its protein product is CASSSGLAGVKEQYF. The gene calls are TRBV19 and TRBJ2-7; 14 bases fit TRBD2. V shed 6 bases, J shed 7 bases, and the junction held 8 bases outside the gene matches. Germline V gene data show CDR1 as LNHDA and CDR2 as SQIVND (reference sequence). The CDR3 spans 15 residues.

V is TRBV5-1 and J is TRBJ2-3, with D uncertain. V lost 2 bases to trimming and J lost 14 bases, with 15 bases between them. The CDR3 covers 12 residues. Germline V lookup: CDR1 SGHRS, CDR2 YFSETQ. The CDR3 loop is CASSFPGPAAYF. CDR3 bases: TGCGCCAGCAGCTTTCCGGGTCCGGCCGCGTATTTT. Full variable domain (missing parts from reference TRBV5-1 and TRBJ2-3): KAGVTQTPRYLIKTRGQQVTLSCSPISGHRSVSWYQQTPGQGLQFLFEYFSETQRNKGNFPGRFSGRQFSNSRSEMNVSTLELGDSALYLCASSFPGPAAYFGPGTRLTVL.

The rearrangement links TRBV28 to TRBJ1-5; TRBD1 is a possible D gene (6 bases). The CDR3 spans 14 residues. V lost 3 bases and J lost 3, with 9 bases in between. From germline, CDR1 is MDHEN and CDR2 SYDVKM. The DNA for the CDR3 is TGTGCCAGCAGTTTTACAGGGTACAATCAGCCCCAGCATTTT. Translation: CASSFTGYNQPQHF. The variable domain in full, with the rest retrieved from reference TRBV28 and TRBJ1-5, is DVKVTQSSRYLVKRTGEKVFLECVQDMDHENMFWYRQDPGLGLRLIYFSYDVKMKEKGDIPEGYSVSREKKERFSLILESASTNQTSMYLCASSFTGYNQPQHFGDGTRLSIL.

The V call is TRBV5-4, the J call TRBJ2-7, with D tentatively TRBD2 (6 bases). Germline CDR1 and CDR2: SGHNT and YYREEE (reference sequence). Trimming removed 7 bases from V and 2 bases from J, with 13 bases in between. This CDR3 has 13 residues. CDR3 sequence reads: CASSREDAYEQYF. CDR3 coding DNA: TGTGCCAGCTCCAGGGAGGATGCCTACGAGCAGTACTTC.

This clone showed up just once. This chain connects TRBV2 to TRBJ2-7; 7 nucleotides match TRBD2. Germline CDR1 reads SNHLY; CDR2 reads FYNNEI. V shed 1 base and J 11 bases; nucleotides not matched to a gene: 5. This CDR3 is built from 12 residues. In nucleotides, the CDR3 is TGTGCCAGCAGTGAAGAACCGGGAGGAGAGTACTTC. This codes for CASSEEPGGEYF.

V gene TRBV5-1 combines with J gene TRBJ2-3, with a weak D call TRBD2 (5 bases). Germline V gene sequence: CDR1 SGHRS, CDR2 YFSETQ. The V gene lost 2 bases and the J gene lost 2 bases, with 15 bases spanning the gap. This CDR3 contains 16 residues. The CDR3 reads CASSLGERLVTDTQYF. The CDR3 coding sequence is TGCGCCAGCAGCTTAGGAGAGCGGCTTGTCACAGATACGCAGTATTTT.

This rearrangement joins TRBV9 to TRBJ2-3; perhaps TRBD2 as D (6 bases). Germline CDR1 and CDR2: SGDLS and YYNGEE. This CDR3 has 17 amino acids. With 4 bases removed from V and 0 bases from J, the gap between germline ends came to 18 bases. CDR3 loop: CASSPRGGARSTDTQYF. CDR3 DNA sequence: TGTGCCAGCAGCCCTAGAGGCGGGGCGCGGAGCACAGATACGCAGTATTTT.